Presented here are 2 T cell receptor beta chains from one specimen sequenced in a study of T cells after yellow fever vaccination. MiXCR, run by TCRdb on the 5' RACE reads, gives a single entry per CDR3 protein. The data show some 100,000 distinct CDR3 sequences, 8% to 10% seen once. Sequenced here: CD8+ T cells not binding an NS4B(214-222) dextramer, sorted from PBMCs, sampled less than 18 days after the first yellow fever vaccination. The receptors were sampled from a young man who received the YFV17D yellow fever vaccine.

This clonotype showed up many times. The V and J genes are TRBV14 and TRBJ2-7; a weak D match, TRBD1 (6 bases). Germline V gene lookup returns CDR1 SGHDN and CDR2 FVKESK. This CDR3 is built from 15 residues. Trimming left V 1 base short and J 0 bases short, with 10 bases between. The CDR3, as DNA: TGTGCCAGCAGCCAAGTCCGGGACACCTCCTACGAGCAGTACTTC. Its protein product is CASSQVRDTSYEQYF.

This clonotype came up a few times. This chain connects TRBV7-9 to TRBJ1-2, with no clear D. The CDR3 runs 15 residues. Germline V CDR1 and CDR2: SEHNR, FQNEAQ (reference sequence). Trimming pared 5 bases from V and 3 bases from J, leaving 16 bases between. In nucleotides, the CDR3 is TGTGCCAGCAGCGACCGGGAGGCGTTCTACTATGGCTACACCTTC. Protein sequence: CASSDREAFYYGYTF.